The 21 T cell receptor beta chains below were found in one sample sequenced in a study of T cell repertoires in cytomegalovirus infection. From the reads, TCRdb called clonotypes with MiXCR, one entry per CDR3 protein. Among about 250,000 distinct CDR3 sequences listed, around 6.4% were seen once. Sequenced material: PBMCs. The receptors originated from a human donor in good health (CMV status not recorded). Some clones in this sample may be carry-over from other donors' samples.

The rearrangement joins TRBV29-1 to TRBJ1-2; maybe TRBD1 (6 bases). The length of the CDR3 is 12 residues. Per germline, CDR1 SQVTM and CDR2 ANQGSEA. Trimming stripped 1 base from V and 6 bases from J, with 9 bases between. The CDR3 DNA follows: TGCAGCGTTGAAGGACAGGAGGATGGCTACACCTTC. Protein sequence: CSVEGQEDGYTF.

This clonotype has a handful of counts. This chain joins TRBV18 and TRBJ1-4, with a weak D call TRBD1 (6 bases). V lost 5 bases and J lost 1, with 11 bases in between. Germline V lookup: CDR1 KGHSH, CDR2 LQKENI. CDR3 size: 15 residues. DNA of the CDR3: TGTGCCAGCTCATCTGACAGGCGAACTAATGAAAAACTGTTTTTT. It translates to CASSSDRRTNEKLFF.

This clonotype was counted ten times or more. The CDR3 DNA reads as TGTGCCAGCAGTGGCGGGACGGGGGACGAGCAGTACTTC. Translated: CASSGGTGDEQYF. V gene TRBV25-1 combines with J gene TRBJ2-7, with TRBD2 as a possible D gene (6 bases). Trimming stripped 4 bases from V and 5 bases from J, with 12 bases between. Germline V gene data show CDR1 as MGHDK and CDR2 as SYGVNS. The CDR3 is 13 residues long.

This clonotype was counted ten times or more. This rearrangement joins TRBV11-2 to TRBJ1-2; D gene unclear. The V end lost 6 bases, the J end lost 0 bases, and 14 bases lay between the germline ends. The CDR3 extends over 15 amino acids. From germline, CDR1 is SGHAT and CDR2 FQNNGV. This chain's CDR3 is CASRKTTAANYGYTF. CDR3 bases: TGTGCCAGCAGAAAGACTACAGCAGCTAACTATGGCTACACCTTC. The entire variable domain, with the rest obtained from reference TRBV11-2 and TRBJ1-2, is as follows: EAGVAQSPRYKIIEKRQSVAFWCNPISGHATLYWYQQILGQGPKLLIQFQNNGVVDDSQLPKDRFSAERLKGVDSTLKIQPAKLEDSAVYLCASRKTTAANYGYTFGSGTRLTVV.

This clonotype came up many times. This chain links TRBV27 with TRBJ1-6; unclear D gene. From germline, CDR1 is MNHEY and CDR2 SMNVEV (reference sequence). The CDR3 runs 17 residues. V was clipped by 5 bases and J by 0 bases, with 14 bases between them. CDR3 nucleotides: TGTGCCAGCAGTCGGCCCGGATCCAGCTCCTATAATTCACCCCTCCACTTT. Protein: CASSRPGSSSYNSPLHF.

Details on this clonotype: A read error may explain this, as a much larger clone is one base away. The rearrangement uses TRBV2 and TRBJ1-5; tentatively, D is TRBD1 (5 bases). The CDR3 loop spans 15 amino acids. The germline CDR1 and CDR2 sequences are SNHLY and FYNNEI. The CDR3 spells CASSEAGPINQPQDF. CDR3 bases: TGTGCCAGCAGTGAAGCGGGGCCTATCAATCAGCCCCAGGATTTT.

This clonotype was observed at least ten times. V and J are TRBV7-9 and TRBJ2-5; D remains unclear. Germline loops: CDR1 SEHNR, CDR2 FQNEAQ (reference sequence). This CDR3 spans 14 amino acids. Deletions cut 1 base from V and 3 bases from J, with 9 bases between. In DNA, the CDR3 is TGTGCCAGCAGCTTAGAAGTTAGTGAAGAGACCCAGTACTTC. As protein: CASSLEVSEETQYF.

The V gene is TRBV20-1, the J gene TRBJ2-5; D gene unclear. CDR3 length equals 14 residues. CDR1 and CDR2 (germline): DFQATT, SNEGSKA (reference sequence). V was cut by 6 bases and J by 5 bases, with 19 bases left in between. The CDR3 DNA reads as TGCAGTGCCCGGTCCTCAGATGGCCTCGAGACCCAGTACTTC. Translating it yields CSARSSDGLETQYF.

This clonotype occurred many times. The J gene is TRBJ2-6, the V gene TRBV29-1, with D hard to call. Looked up from germline, CDR1 is SQVTM and CDR2 is ANQGSEA. The CDR3 spans 15 residues. The V end was cut by 5 bases, the J end by 1 base, with 12 bases between. The CDR3 loop reads CSVSGSSSGANVLTF. Written as DNA, the CDR3 is TGCAGCGTTTCCGGTTCAAGTTCTGGGGCCAACGTCCTGACTTTC. Filled out from reference TRBV29-1 and TRBJ2-6, the complete variable domain reads SAVISQKPSRDICQRGTSLTIQCQVDSQVTMMFWYRQQPGQSLTLIATANQGSEATYESGFVIDKFPISRPNLTFSTLTVSNMSPEDSSIYLCSVSGSSSGANVLTFGAGSRLTVL.

This clonotype has at least ten counts. CDR3 nucleotides: TGTGCCAGCAGTTACTCCGGGAACTTGGCAGGGGGTGAGACCCAGTACTTC. As protein: CASSYSGNLAGGETQYF. The rearrangement uses TRBV6-5 and TRBJ2-5; 7 bases match TRBD1. J lost 5 bases, V lost 0 bases, and 12 bases had no gene match. This CDR3 is built from 17 residues. From germline, CDR1 is MNHEY and CDR2 SVGAGI.

In its sample, this clonotype was seen many times. The V gene is TRBV5-1, the J gene TRBJ2-5; 9 nucleotides align to TRBD1. CDR1 is SGHRS and CDR2 is YFSETQ in the germline V gene. The CDR3 has 18 residues. Losses at the gene ends were 4 bases for V and 5 bases for J; bases not matched to a gene: 18. The CDR3 DNA sequence: TGCGCCAGCAGCCCGGGTAGTTCCTCGGGACAGGGTACGGAGACCCAGTACTTC. The encoded protein is CASSPGSSSGQGTETQYF.

This clonotype was observed a handful of times. The chain uses TRBV20-1 and TRBJ2-7; D not resolved. There are 12 residues in the CDR3. Germline-derived CDR1 and CDR2 are DFQATT and SNEGSKA (reference sequence). Trimming removed 1 base from V and 3 bases from J, with 7 bases in between. The CDR3 DNA is TGCAGTGCTAGAGTGGGGTTCTACGAGCAGTACTTC. Its translation: CSARVGFYEQYF.

This clonotype was seen repeatedly, ten times or more. This sequence joins TRBV2 and TRBJ1-5, with D possibly matching TRBD1 (5 bases). Germline values: CDR1 SNHLY, CDR2 FYNNEI. This CDR3 has 15 residues. Trimming took 4 bases from V and 7 from J, leaving 17 bases between them. The CDR3 nucleotides are TGTGCCAGCAGTGGGCTCGGGACGGATGACCAGCCCCAGCATTTT. Residues: CASSGLGTDDQPQHF.

This clonotype was counted many times. This chain joins TRBV20-1 and TRBJ1-6; the D gene is possibly TRBD1 (5 bases). Per germline, CDR1 DFQATT and CDR2 SNEGSKA (reference sequence). The CDR3 is 13 amino acids. Deletions cut 5 bases from V and 14 bases from J, with 19 bases between. CDR3: CSAGAAHRPALHF. For the CDR3, the DNA is TGCAGTGCTGGGGCGGCACACAGACCAGCCCTCCACTTT.

In this sample, this clonotype turned up many times. The rearrangement uses TRBV27 and TRBJ1-2; 8 bases are shared with TRBD1. The J segment lost 4 bases and the V segment lost 7 bases, leaving 11 bases of the junction unmatched. This CDR3 spans 15 amino acids. CDR1 and CDR2 from the germline V gene are MNHEY and SMNVEV (reference sequence). The CDR3 protein is CASTLSGGSGYGYTF. CDR3 nucleotides: TGTGCCAGCACTCTATCAGGGGGCTCAGGCTATGGCTACACCTTC.

This chain's CDR3 is CASKGGLPTYEQFF. CDR3 coding DNA: TGTGCCAGCAAGGGGGGGTTACCTACATATGAGCAGTTCTTC. The rearrangement uses TRBV6-6 and TRBJ2-1; a possible D gene is TRBD2 (7 bases). V gave up 7 bases and J gave up 8 bases, with 18 bases separating them. Germline V gene data show CDR1 as MNHNY and CDR2 as SVGAGI (reference sequence). The CDR3 totals 14 residues.

This clonotype was observed at least ten times. The chain joins TRBV11-1 to TRBJ1-1, with a tentative D call TRBD1 (6 bases). The germline gives CDR1 SGHAT, CDR2 FQDESV (reference sequence). The CDR3 loop spans 13 amino acids. Trimming shortened V by 5 bases and J by 3 bases, and 10 bases separated the two germline ends. The CDR3 bases are TGTGCCAGCAGCCCAGGGGATTACACTGAAGCTTTCTTT. Protein product: CASSPGDYTEAFF.

This clonotype was seen at least ten times. The chain joins TRBV7-2 to TRBJ1-2, with D tentatively TRBD1 (5 bases). The CDR3 is 16 amino acids. V lost 4 bases and J 3 bases, leaving 18 bases between the germline ends. The germline CDR1 and CDR2 sequences are SGHTA and FQGNSA. CDR3 in amino acids: CASSSGDRPLHYGYTF. The DNA of the CDR3 is TGTGCCAGCAGCTCAGGAGACAGACCGCTTCACTATGGCTACACCTTC. The full variable domain, with the rest looked up from reference TRBV7-2 and TRBJ1-2, is GAGVSQSPSNKVTEKGKDVELRCDPISGHTALYWYRQSLGQGLEFLIYFQGNSAPDKSGLPSDRFSAERTGGSVSTLTIQRTQQEDSAVYLCASSSGDRPLHYGYTFGSGTRLTVV.

This clonotype has at least ten counts. CDR3 in amino acids: CASPTRLRGGLELSYNEQFF. CDR3 in DNA: TGTGCCAGTCCCACCCGACTTCGCGGGGGCCTCGAACTCTCCTACAATGAGCAGTTCTTC. This sequence joins TRBV7-2 and TRBJ2-1, with D perhaps TRBD2 (7 bases). V lost 9 bases, J lost 0 bases, and 30 bases lay in between. This CDR3 is built from 20 residues. Germline CDR1 SGHTA, CDR2 FQGNSA.

In its sample, this clonotype was seen many times. The CDR3 DNA reads as TGTGCCTGGAGTGGGGAAGGCAATCAGCCCCAGCATTTT. This encodes CAWSGEGNQPQHF. The chain links TRBV30 to TRBJ1-5; D gene uncertain. The V gene lost 1 base and the J gene lost 2 bases, with 6 bases spanning the gap. From germline, CDR1 is GTSNPN and CDR2 SVGIG (reference sequence). The CDR3 consists of 13 residues. Complete variable domain (other parts from reference TRBV30 and TRBJ1-5): SQTIHQWPATLVQPVGSPLSLECTVEGTSNPNLYWYRQAAGRGLQLLFYSVGIGQISSEVPQNLSASRPQDRQFILSSKKLLLSDSGFYLCAWSGEGNQPQHFGDGTRLSIL.

This clonotype was found many times. The V and J genes are TRBV7-9 and TRBJ1-1; possibly TRBD1 for D (5 bases). Germline CDR1 reads SEHNR; CDR2 reads FQNEAQ (reference sequence). The CDR3 totals 13 residues. V was trimmed by 1 base and J by 6 bases, leaving 9 bases between them. CDR3 protein: CASSLEGGAEAFF. For the CDR3, the DNA is TGTGCCAGCAGCTTAGAGGGAGGGGCTGAAGCTTTCTTT. The entire variable domain, with the rest obtained from reference TRBV7-9 and TRBJ1-1, is as follows: DTGVSQNPRHKITKRGQNVTFRCDPISEHNRLYWYRQTLGQGPEFLTYFQNEAQLEKSRLLSDRFSAERPKGSFSTLEIQRTEQGDSAMYLCASSLEGGAEAFFGQGTRLTVV.